Sequencing of this T cell receptor (beta chain) was carried out in a study of post-analysis software for immune sequencing data. Study results and limitations: Controls showed significantly higher normalized Chao1 diversity than did multiple sclerosis patients.

This clonotype was picked up a small number of times. Its antigen is unidentified. Carried by the TCR beta cDNA libraries were unique molecular identifiers. Each CDR3 protein is one row after TCRdb ran MiXCR on the PCR reads. The data hold roughly 150,000 distinct CDR3 sequences, with around 36% observed a single time. This receptor was taken from a girl under 18 with multiple sclerosis. The sequences come from blood, collected after autologous hematopoietic stem cell transplantation.

The CDR3 spells CSASPPGQAQLDTQYF. The CDR3 DNA reads TGCAGTGCTAGCCCCCCGGGACAGGCTCAGTTAGATACGCAGTATTTT. V is TRBV20-1 and J is TRBJ2-3; 8 bases align to TRBD1. The trim removed 3 bases at V and 5 bases at J, leaving 13 bases unmatched. Germline-derived CDR1 and CDR2 are DFQATT and SNEGSKA (reference sequence). CDR3 length: 16 amino acids.